This T cell receptor beta chain came from a study of T cell clones after liver transplantation. Whole-study context: Subjects received no induction therapy and standard immunosuppression until randomization at 12-24 months post-transplant.

CDR1 and CDR2 (germline): MDHEN, SYDVKM. V was pared by 10 bases and J by 11 bases, with 16 bases of the junction left unmatched. The length of the CDR3 is 14 residues. Some clones are missing from TCRdb's copy, which holds only in-frame ones; the method was immunoSEQ multiplex PCR. The sample records more than 95,000 clones, around four fifths being singletons. The sequenced sample was CD4+ T cells from blood, obtained before liver transplant. The sequence was obtained from a human donor who received a liver transplant. The rearrangement joins TRBV28 to TRBJ1-5; 8 bases are a match to TRBD1. CDR3 loop: CATDQGAPRLSQHF. In DNA, the CDR3 is TGTGCCACCGACCAGGGGGCCCCACGGCTCTCCCAGCATTTT.